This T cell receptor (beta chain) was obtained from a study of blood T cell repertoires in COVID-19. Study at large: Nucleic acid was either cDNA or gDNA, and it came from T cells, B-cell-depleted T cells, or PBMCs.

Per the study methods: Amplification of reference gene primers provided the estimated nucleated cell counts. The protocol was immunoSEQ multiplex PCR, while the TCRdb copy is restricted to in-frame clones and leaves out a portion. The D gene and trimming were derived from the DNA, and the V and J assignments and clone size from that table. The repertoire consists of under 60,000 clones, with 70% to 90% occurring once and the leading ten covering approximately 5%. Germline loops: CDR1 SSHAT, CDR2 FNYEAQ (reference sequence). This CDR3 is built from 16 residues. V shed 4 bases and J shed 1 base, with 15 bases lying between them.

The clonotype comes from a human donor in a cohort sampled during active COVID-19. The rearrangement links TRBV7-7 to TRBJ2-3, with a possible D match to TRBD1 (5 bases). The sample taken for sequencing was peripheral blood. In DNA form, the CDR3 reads TGTGCCAGCAGCTCCGATGGACACGATGGCACAGATACGCAGTATTTT. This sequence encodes CASSSDGHDGTDTQYF.